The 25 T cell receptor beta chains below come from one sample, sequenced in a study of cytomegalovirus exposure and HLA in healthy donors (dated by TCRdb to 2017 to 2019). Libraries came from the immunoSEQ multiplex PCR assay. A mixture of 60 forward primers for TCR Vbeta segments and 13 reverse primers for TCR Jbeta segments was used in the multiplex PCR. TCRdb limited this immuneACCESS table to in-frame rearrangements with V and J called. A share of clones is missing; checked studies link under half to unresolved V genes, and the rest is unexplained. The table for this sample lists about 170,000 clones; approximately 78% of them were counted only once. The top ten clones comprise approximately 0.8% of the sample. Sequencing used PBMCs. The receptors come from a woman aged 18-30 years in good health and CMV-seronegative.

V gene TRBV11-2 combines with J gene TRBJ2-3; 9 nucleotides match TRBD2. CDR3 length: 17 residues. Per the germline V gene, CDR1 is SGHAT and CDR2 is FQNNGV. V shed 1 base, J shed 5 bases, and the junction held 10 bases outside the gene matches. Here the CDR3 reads CASSLVRAGGVKDTQYF. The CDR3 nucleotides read TGTGCCAGCAGCTTAGTCCGCGCGGGAGGGGTCAAAGATACGCAGTATTTT.

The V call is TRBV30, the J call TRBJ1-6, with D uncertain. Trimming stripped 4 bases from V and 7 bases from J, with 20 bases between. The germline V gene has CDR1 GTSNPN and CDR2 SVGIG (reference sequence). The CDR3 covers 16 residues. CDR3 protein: CAWIRSNARPNSPLHF. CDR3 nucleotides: TGTGCCTGGATAAGGAGCAACGCAAGACCCAATTCACCCCTCCACTTT.

In nucleotides, the CDR3 is TGTGCCAGTAGTATAGATCAGGGTAATGGGCAGGGCGGCGATGAAAAACTGTTTTTT. It is translated as CASSIDQGNGQGGDEKLFF. J is TRBJ1-4 and V is TRBV19, with D perhaps matching TRBD1 (5 bases). This CDR3 is 19 amino acids long. Germline CDR1 reads LNHDA; CDR2 reads SQIVND (reference sequence). With 0 bases removed from V and 6 bases from J, the gap between germline ends came to 23 bases. Together with reference TRBV19 and TRBJ1-4, the CDR3 gives the full variable domain: DGGITQSPKYLFRKEGQNVTLSCEQNLNHDAMYWYRQDPGQGLRLIYYSQIVNDFQKGDIAEGYSVSREKKESFPLTVTSAQKNPTAFYLCASSIDQGNGQGGDEKLFFGSGTQLSVL.

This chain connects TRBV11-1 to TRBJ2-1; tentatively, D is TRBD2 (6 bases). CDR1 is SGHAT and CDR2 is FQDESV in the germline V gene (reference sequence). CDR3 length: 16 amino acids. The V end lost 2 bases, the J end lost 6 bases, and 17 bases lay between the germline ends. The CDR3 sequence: CASSLHAGSGGNEQFF. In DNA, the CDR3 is TGTGCCAGCAGCTTACACGCGGGTAGCGGTGGCAATGAGCAGTTCTTC. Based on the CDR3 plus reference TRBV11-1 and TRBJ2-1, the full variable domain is EAEVAQSPRYKITEKSQAVAFWCDPISGHATLYWYRQILGQGPELLVQFQDESVVDDSQLPKDRFSAERLKGVDSTLKIQPAELGDSAMYLCASSLHAGSGGNEQFFGPGTRLTVL.

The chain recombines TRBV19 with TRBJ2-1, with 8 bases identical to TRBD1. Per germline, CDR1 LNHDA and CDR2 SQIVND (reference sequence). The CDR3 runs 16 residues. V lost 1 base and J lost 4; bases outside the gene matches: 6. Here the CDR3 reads CASSIVTGQAYNEQFF. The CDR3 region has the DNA TGTGCCAGTAGTATAGTTACGGGACAGGCTTACAATGAGCAGTTCTTC.

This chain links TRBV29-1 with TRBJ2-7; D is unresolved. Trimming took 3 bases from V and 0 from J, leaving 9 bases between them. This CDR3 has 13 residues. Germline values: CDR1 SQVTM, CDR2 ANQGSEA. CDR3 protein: CSVETRPSYEQYF. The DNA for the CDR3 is TGCAGCGTTGAGACCAGGCCCTCCTACGAGCAGTACTTC.

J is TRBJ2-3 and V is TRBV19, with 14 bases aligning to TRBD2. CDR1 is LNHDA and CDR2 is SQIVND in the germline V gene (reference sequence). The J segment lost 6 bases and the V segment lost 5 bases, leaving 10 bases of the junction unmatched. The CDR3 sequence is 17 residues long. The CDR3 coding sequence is TGTGCCAGTAGTCTCCCCTGGACTAGCGGGAGGAGGGATACGCAGTATTTT. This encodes CASSLPWTSGRRDTQYF.

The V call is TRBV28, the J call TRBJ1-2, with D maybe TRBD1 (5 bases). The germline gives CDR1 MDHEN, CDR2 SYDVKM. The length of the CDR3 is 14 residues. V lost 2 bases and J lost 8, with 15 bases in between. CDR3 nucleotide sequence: TGTGCCAGCAGTTTAGCACCAGGGTATGAGGGCTACACCTTC. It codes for CASSLAPGYEGYTF.

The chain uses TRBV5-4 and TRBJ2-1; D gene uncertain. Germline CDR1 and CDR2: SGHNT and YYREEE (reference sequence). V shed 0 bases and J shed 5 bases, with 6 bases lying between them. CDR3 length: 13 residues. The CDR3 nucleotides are TGTGCCAGCAGCTTGGACAGCCACAATGAGCAGTTCTTC. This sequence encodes CASSLDSHNEQFF.

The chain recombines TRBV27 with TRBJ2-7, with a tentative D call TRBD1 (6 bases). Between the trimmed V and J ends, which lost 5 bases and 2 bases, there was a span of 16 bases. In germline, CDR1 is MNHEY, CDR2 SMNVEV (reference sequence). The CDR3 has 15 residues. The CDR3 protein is CASSPNREVPYEQYF. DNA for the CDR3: TGTGCCAGCAGTCCAAACAGGGAAGTCCCCTACGAGCAGTACTTC.

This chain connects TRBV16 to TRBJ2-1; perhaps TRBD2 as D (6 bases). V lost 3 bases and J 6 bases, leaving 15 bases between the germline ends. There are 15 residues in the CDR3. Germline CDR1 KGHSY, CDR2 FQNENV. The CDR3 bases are TGTGCCAGCAGCCAGCCCCAGGAGGGCCTCAATGAGCAGTTCTTC. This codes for CASSQPQEGLNEQFF.

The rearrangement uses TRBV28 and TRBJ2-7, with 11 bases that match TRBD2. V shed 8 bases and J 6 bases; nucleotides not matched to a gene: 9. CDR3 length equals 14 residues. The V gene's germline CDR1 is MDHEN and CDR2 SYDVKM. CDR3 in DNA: TGTGCCAGCCTTAGCGGGAGGGCCCGGAGCGAGCAGTACTTC. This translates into CASLSGRARSEQYF.

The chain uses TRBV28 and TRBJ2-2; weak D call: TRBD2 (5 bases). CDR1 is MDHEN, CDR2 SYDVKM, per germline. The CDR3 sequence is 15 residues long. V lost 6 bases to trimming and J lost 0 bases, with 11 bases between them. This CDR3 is CASRLGGTNTGELFF. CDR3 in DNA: TGTGCCAGCAGACTAGGTGGGACGAACACCGGGGAGCTGTTTTTT.

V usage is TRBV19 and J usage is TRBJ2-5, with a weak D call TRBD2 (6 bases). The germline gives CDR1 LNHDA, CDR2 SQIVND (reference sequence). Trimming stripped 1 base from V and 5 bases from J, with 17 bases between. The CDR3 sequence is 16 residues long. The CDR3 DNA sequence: TGTGCCAGTAGTATAGGGGATAGCGCGGGAATCGAGACCCAGTACTTC. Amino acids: CASSIGDSAGIETQYF.

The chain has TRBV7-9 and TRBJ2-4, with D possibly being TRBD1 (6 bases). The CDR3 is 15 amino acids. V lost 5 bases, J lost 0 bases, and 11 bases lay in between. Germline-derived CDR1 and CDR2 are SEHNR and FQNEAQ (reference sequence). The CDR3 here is CASSPDSLAKNIQYF. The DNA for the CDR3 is TGTGCCAGCAGCCCGGACAGCCTAGCCAAAAACATTCAGTACTTC.

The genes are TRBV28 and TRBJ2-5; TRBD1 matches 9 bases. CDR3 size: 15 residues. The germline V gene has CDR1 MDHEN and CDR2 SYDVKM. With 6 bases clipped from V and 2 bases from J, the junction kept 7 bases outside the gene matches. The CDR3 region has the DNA TGTGCCAGCAGCCGGGGACAGGGAAAACAAGAGACCCAGTACTTC. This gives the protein CASSRGQGKQETQYF.

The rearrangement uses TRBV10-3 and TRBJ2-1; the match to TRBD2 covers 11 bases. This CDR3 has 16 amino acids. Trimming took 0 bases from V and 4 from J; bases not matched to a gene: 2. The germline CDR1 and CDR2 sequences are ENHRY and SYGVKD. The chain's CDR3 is CAISESGLAEYNEQFF. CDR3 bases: TGTGCCATCAGTGAGTCGGGACTAGCGGAATACAATGAGCAGTTCTTC.

The CDR3 here is CASSPAGGAGNTIYF. The DNA for the CDR3 is TGTGCCAGCTCACCAGCGGGGGGCGCTGGAAACACCATATATTTT. V gene TRBV18 combines with J gene TRBJ1-3; D may be TRBD1 (6 bases). From germline, CDR1 is KGHSH and CDR2 LQKENI. The CDR3 extends over 15 amino acids. V gave up 2 bases and J gave up 2 bases, with 10 bases separating them.

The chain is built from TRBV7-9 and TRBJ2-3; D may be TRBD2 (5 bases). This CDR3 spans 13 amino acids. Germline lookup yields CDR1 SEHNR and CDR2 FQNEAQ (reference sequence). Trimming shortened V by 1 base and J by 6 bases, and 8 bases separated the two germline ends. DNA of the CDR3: TGTGCCAGCAGCTTAGGGACGGGGGATACGCAGTATTTT. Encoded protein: CASSLGTGDTQYF.

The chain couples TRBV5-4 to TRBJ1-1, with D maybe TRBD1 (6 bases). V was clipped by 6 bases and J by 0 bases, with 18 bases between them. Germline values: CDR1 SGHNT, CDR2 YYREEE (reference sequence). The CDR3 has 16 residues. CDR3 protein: CASTTSGGSLNTEAFF. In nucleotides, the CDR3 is TGTGCCAGCACGACCTCGGGGGGCTCCTTGAACACTGAAGCTTTCTTT.

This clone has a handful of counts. The CDR3 sequence: CASSFSPGLAYEQYF. In DNA form, the CDR3 reads TGTGCCAGCAGCTTTTCCCCGGGACTAGCCTACGAGCAGTACTTC. The chain carries TRBV5-5 and TRBJ2-7, with 8 positions matching TRBD2. Germline CDR1 and CDR2: SGHKS and YYEKEE (reference sequence). The CDR3 runs 15 residues. Trimming cost V 2 bases and J 2 bases; bases outside gene matches: 6.

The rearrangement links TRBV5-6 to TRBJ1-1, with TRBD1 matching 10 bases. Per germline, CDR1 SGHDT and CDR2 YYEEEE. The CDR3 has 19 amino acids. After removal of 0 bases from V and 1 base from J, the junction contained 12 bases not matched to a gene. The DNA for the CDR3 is TGTGCCAGCAGCTTGGGACCCTTTGGTGGGGACAGGGGGAACACTGAAGCTTTCTTT. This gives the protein CASSLGPFGGDRGNTEAFF.

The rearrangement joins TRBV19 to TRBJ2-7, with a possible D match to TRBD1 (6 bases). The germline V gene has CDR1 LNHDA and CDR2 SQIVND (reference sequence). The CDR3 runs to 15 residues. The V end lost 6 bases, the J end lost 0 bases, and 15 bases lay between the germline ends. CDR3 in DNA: TGTGCCAGTAGGGAAGGCCGGGACAACTCCTACGAGCAGTACTTC. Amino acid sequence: CASREGRDNSYEQYF.

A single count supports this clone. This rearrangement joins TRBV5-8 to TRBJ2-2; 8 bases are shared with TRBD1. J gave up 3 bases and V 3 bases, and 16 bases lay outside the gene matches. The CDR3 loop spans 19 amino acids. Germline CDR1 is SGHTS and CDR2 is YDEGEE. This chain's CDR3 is CASSSPGGILPLDTGELFF. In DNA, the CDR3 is TGTGCCAGCAGCTCACCAGGGGGCATTCTTCCCCTGGACACCGGGGAGCTGTTTTTT.

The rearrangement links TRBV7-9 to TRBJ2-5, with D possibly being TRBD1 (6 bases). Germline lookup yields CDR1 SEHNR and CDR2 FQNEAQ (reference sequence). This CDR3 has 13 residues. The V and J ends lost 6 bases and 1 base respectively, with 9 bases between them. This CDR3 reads CASRRGGQETQYF. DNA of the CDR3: TGTGCCAGCAGGAGAGGGGGCCAAGAGACCCAGTACTTC. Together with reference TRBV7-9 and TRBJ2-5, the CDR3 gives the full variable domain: DTGVSQNPRHKITKRGQNVTFRCDPISEHNRLYWYRQTLGQGPEFLTYFQNEAQLEKSRLLSDRFSAERPKGSFSTLEIQRTEQGDSAMYLCASRRGGQETQYFGPGTRLLVL.